What follows are 16 T cell receptor beta chains derived from one specimen sequenced in a study of CD8+CD57+ T cells in acquired aplastic anemia. Researchers used genomic DNA as the template to profile TCR beta VDJ and CDR3. TCRdb itself ran the reads through MiXCR, one entry per CDR3 protein. The sample has about 110,000 distinct CDR3 sequences, about half seen once. The sequencing sample was made of sorted CD4+, CD8+, or CD8+CD57+ T cells (not recorded which) from PBMCs. The receptors shown here come from a human donor in good health, serving as a control.

CDR3 sequence reads: CATTGGNYGYTF. CDR3 nucleotide sequence: TGTGCCACAACAGGGGGCAACTATGGCTACACCTTC. V is TRBV19 and J is TRBJ1-2; TRBD1 matches at 9 bases. Trimming at V came to 10 bases and at J to 2 bases, leaving 2 bases not matched to a gene. Germline CDR1 reads LNHDA; CDR2 reads SQIVND (reference sequence). The CDR3 extends over 12 amino acids.

The table lists this clonotype with a count of one. V and J are TRBV19 and TRBJ2-7; TRBD1 is a possible D gene (5 bases). The germline V and J ends were trimmed by 9 bases and 0 bases, with 12 bases remaining between them. CDR3 length equals 13 residues. Germline CDR1 and CDR2: LNHDA and SQIVND (reference sequence). The CDR3 loop is CASGHLSSYEQYF. The CDR3 DNA sequence: TGTGCCAGCGGACACCTGAGCTCCTACGAGCAGTACTTC.

This clonotype was found many times. The chain combines TRBV19 with TRBJ1-2; 7 positions match TRBD1. V was pared by 1 base and J by 6 bases, with 2 bases of the junction left unmatched. The germline CDR1 and CDR2 sequences are LNHDA and SQIVND (reference sequence). This CDR3 is built from 13 residues. CDR3 in amino acids: CASSIVTGDGYTF. DNA for the CDR3: TGTGCCAGTAGTATAGTTACAGGGGATGGCTACACCTTC.

This clonotype has ten or more counts. The V gene is TRBV9, the J gene TRBJ2-7; a possible D gene is TRBD2 (5 bases). Germline CDR1 SGDLS, CDR2 YYNGEE. V gave up 4 bases and J gave up 3 bases, with 17 bases separating them. The CDR3 contains 15 residues. The CDR3: CASSIEKGVGYEQYF. CDR3 DNA: TGTGCCAGCAGCATAGAGAAGGGAGTAGGCTACGAGCAGTACTTC.

In this sample, this clonotype turned up many times. A much bigger clone sits one base away, suggesting this may be a read error. The chain employs TRBV2 and TRBJ2-5; a possible D gene is TRBD2 (7 bases). This CDR3 is 14 amino acids long. Trimming took off 1 base at V and 9 bases at J, with 15 bases between the two ends. The germline V gene encodes CDR1 SNHLY and CDR2 FYNNEI. CDR3 sequence: CASSEVGGQEAQYF. CDR3 in DNA: TGTGCCAGCAGTGAAGTGGGGGGGCAGGAGGCCCAGTACTTC.

This chain joins TRBV19 and TRBJ1-6; D not certain. Germline values: CDR1 LNHDA, CDR2 SQIVND (reference sequence). The CDR3 has 14 residues. V lost 3 bases and J 10 bases, leaving 13 bases between the germline ends. CDR3 loop: CASSMSLTGSPLHF. As DNA, the CDR3 is TGTGCCAGTAGTATGAGTCTAACGGGGTCACCCCTCCACTTT.

The chain recombines TRBV6-1 with TRBJ1-3; maybe TRBD1 (5 bases). V shed 5 bases and J shed 4 bases, with 12 bases lying between them. Germline values: CDR1 MNHNS, CDR2 SASEGT. The CDR3 runs 14 residues. The CDR3 bases are TGTGCCAGCAGTCCCCGGGGCCGAGGAAACACCATATATTTT. This codes for CASSPRGRGNTIYF.

This chain connects TRBV27 to TRBJ1-1; D is uncertain. CDR1 MNHEY and CDR2 SMNVEV come from the germline V gene (reference sequence). V lost 5 bases to trimming and J lost 2 bases, with 18 bases between them. This CDR3 has 16 residues. The CDR3 spells CASSTATTDTNTEAFF. For the CDR3, the DNA is TGTGCCAGCAGTACCGCGACAACCGACACTAACACTGAAGCTTTCTTT.

This clonotype was counted only a few times. The CDR3 is CASSHPGGGAGELFF. Here the CDR3 DNA reads TGCGCCAGCAGCCATCCTGGCGGGGGGGCCGGGGAGCTGTTTTTT. This sequence joins TRBV4-1 and TRBJ2-2; 9 bases agree with TRBD2. The trim removed 3 bases at V and 6 bases at J, leaving 5 bases unmatched. Germline CDR1 is MGHRA and CDR2 is YSYEKL. CDR3 size: 15 residues.

This chain uses TRBV27 with TRBJ2-7; D may be TRBD1 or TRBD2 (5 bases each). Per germline, CDR1 MNHEY and CDR2 SMNVEV (reference sequence). V shed 2 bases and J shed 3 bases, with 11 bases lying between them. The CDR3 has 14 residues. For the CDR3, the DNA is TGTGCCAGCAGTTTAACCGGGGCCTACTACGAGCAGTACTTC. This translates into CASSLTGAYYEQYF.

The chain links TRBV7-3 to TRBJ2-3; D is unclear. V was shortened by 3 bases and J by 3 bases, with 7 bases between the two germline ends. The CDR3 is 13 amino acids. CDR1 and CDR2 from the germline V gene are SGHTA and FQGTGA. The CDR3 spells CASSLYGTDTQYF. CDR3 bases: TGTGCCAGCAGCTTGTATGGTACAGATACGCAGTATTTT.

This clonotype came up many times. V and J are TRBV4-3 and TRBJ2-7; 7 nucleotides agree with TRBD1. CDR3 length equals 15 residues. The ends lost 2 bases at V and 2 bases at J; junction bases unmatched: 6. CDR1 LGHNA and CDR2 YSLEER come from the germline V gene. The CDR3 sequence is CASSQNQQGPYEQYF. The CDR3 region has the DNA TGCGCCAGCAGCCAAAATCAACAGGGGCCCTACGAGCAGTACTTC.

To note about this clonotype: A much larger clone differs by one base, so this may be a read error. The chain employs TRBV25-1 and TRBJ2-7; 13 bases agree with TRBD2. This CDR3 comprises 19 residues. Germline lookup yields CDR1 MGHDK and CDR2 SYGVNS. This CDR3 reads CASSQDPGLAGAHPYGQYF. CDR3 coding DNA: TGTGCCAGCAGCCAAGATCCCGGACTAGCGGGGGCCCACCCCTACGGGCAGTACTTC.

This clonotype was found once. The chain recombines TRBV20-1 with TRBJ1-1, with D unresolved. CDR1 is DFQATT and CDR2 is SNEGSKA in the germline V gene (reference sequence). With 0 bases removed from V and 4 bases from J, the gap between germline ends came to 9 bases. The CDR3 has 13 amino acids. CDR3 coding DNA: TGCAGTGCTAGAGACTGGGGAGGCACTGAAGCTTTCTTT. This gives the protein CSARDWGGTEAFF.

This clonotype was seen a handful of times. One base away lies a much larger clone, so this may be a sequencing read error. The chain recombines TRBV9 with TRBJ1-1; 7 bases fit TRBD1. The CDR3 extends over 17 amino acids. V gave up 3 bases and J gave up 4 bases; unmatched junction bases: 15. The germline gives CDR1 SGDLS, CDR2 YYNGEE. Here the CDR3 DNA reads TGTGCCAGCAGCGGGGAAGCAGGGGGAAACATGAGCACTGAAGCTTTCTTT. This sequence encodes CASSGEAGGNMSTEAFF.

The chain has TRBV15 and TRBJ2-7, with D perhaps TRBD1 (6 bases). Germline loops: CDR1 LNHNV, CDR2 YYDKDF (reference sequence). CDR3 length: 16 residues. V dropped 2 bases and J dropped 0 bases, with 14 bases sitting between them. The CDR3: CATSRTLRDNSYEQYF. The CDR3, as DNA: TGTGCCACCAGCAGAACCCTTCGGGACAACTCCTACGAGCAGTACTTC.